The source of this TCR beta chain is a study of neoadjuvant anti-PD-1 for oral cavity cancer (dated by TCRdb to the early 2020s). Regarding the complete study: Three to four biweekly doses of nivolumab at 3 mg/kg were mostly administered to patients before curative-intent surgical resection. For patients who did not progress, a fourth nivolumab dose was given around day 43, followed by definitive surgical resection on days 50-56. The parent correlative cohort included roughly 12 patients, with an approximately 33% response rate. Under RECIST 1.1, a patient counted as a responder if showing complete response, partial response or stable disease, and as a non-responder if showing progression. What the authors observed across the whole study: The TCR analyses had only three patients in each response group, and the authors called for validation in larger cohorts. Greater tumor shrinkage was correlated with larger post-treatment sizes of preexisting intratumoral clones, suggesting that expansion of preexisting clones contributed to response. Higher pretreatment blood Treg/Th17 ratios correlated with both higher pretreatment blood TCRbeta clonality and lower post-treatment tumor TCRbeta clonality.

A note on this clone: The antigen this receptor binds is unknown. Base qualities are missing; no much larger clone stands one base away.

Tumor libraries used mostly around 4.6 ug of input genomic DNA for survey sequencing, with two replicates per sample. The immunoSEQ hsTCRbeta kit was used to prepare TCRbeta libraries, following the manufacturer's instructions. The completed libraries were mixed into a single pool at 3 nM, then sequenced with an Illumina NovaSeq 6000 S4 flow cell. From the authors' description of their analysis: Raw data preprocessing and quality control were performed with the immunoSEQ Analyzer. The analysis was restricted to productive rearrangements, with each unique CDR3 amino acid sequence defining a clonotype. Repertoire clonality was estimated as the Gini-Simpson index, which was computed with the R package tcR. Student's t test was used to compare Gini indices, and Pearson correlation was used to assess associations with tumor size change. TCRdb mirrors the immuneACCESS table, restricted to in-frame sequences. Some clones are absent from its copies; in checked studies, under half trace to an unresolved V gene, and the reason for the others is unknown. V and J calls and clone size are given by that table; D and trimming were obtained from the DNA. This sample holds approximately 37,000 clones; around 40% were observed only once. The top ten hold roughly a sixth of the sample.

The sample's time point, from its label and the paper: after neoadjuvant nivolumab, at surgical resection. Patients were newly diagnosed with stage II-IVA oral cavity squamous cell carcinoma and had received no prior systemic or radiation treatment. The cohort consisted of patients with HPV-negative, locally advanced oral cavity squamous cell carcinoma. The samples were obtained from a longitudinal correlative study of a single-arm phase II trial testing neoadjuvant nivolumab in oral cavity squamous cell carcinoma. Subject-matched pre- and post-treatment PBMCs and tumors from three responders and three non-responders were subjected to genomic DNA-based TCRbeta sequencing. The Maxwell RSC DNA from Tissue kit was used to isolate genomic DNA from tumor tissue. Sequences SGHTA (CDR1) and FQGTGA (CDR2) are obtained from the germline V gene. The CDR3 goes from the cysteine to the phenylalanine over 16 residues. Just CDR3 DNA is preserved here, 48 bases in frame from base 1. Trimming costs V 2 bases and J 6 bases, and their ends lie 17 bases apart.

The material was tumor tissue, obtained after nivolumab (anti-PD-1) treatment. The chain is made from TRBV7-3 and TRBJ2-1; the D match is possibly TRBD1 or TRBD2, with 6 bases aligned in each. This receptor was obtained from a person aged 35 to 85 with oral cavity squamous cell carcinoma. The nucleotide sequence is given as TGTGCCAGCAGCTTATTTTCGGGGGCTATTATCAATGAGCAGTTCTTC. The encoded protein is CASSLFSGAIINEQFF.